One sample yielded the 22 T cell receptor beta chains listed below, sequenced in a study of PD-1 blockade in mismatch repair-deficient tumors. Here immunoSEQ multiplex PCR was the method, and the copy in TCRdb shows in-frame clones only, minus some. The table shows 100,000 to 150,000 clones, with around 87% occurring only once. Material: peripheral blood, obtained 44 weeks after starting pembrolizumab. Receptors originate from an adult with mismatch repair-deficient cancer.

The chain recombines TRBV19 with TRBJ2-1; TRBD2 is a possible D gene (5 bases). Germline V gene data show CDR1 as LNHDA and CDR2 as SQIVND (reference sequence). The ends were cut back, 6 bases at V and 2 bases at J, with 20 bases in the middle. The CDR3 is made up of 17 amino acids. Here the CDR3 DNA reads TGTGCCAGTAGCGAGGGCGATACTGAACTTCCCTACAATGAGCAGTTCTTC. Translated: CASSEGDTELPYNEQFF.

This CDR3 is CASSPPTSAIYEQYF. The CDR3 DNA is TGTGCCAGCTCACCACCTACTAGCGCAATCTACGAGCAGTACTTC. This chain uses TRBV18 with TRBJ2-7; 7 positions agree with TRBD2. CDR3 length: 15 residues. Germline loops: CDR1 KGHSH, CDR2 LQKENI. Trimming removed 0 bases from V and 3 bases from J; junction bases left unmatched: 5.

This clone is a singleton in its sample. V gene TRBV25-1 combines with J gene TRBJ2-3, with 11 positions matching TRBD1. CDR1 is MGHDK, CDR2 SYGVNS, per germline. With V trimmed by 0 bases and J by 5 bases, 4 bases remained unmatched. The CDR3 length is 16 residues. CDR3 coding DNA: TGTGCCAGCAGTGAATACTCCGGGACAGGGGGAGATACGCAGTATTTT. It specifies CASSEYSGTGGDTQYF.

The chain joins TRBV29-1 to TRBJ2-5; D is undetermined. CDR1 SQVTM and CDR2 ANQGSEA come from the germline V gene. The CDR3 loop spans 13 amino acids. Between the trimmed V and J ends, which lost 6 bases and 4 bases, there was a span of 15 bases. Written as DNA, the CDR3 is TGCAGCGTCTTCAACGGGTTCGGAGAGACCCAGTACTTC. It specifies CSVFNGFGETQYF.

The chain combines TRBV9 with TRBJ2-3; 9 nucleotides agree with TRBD2. J was trimmed by 2 bases and V by 3 bases; bases with no gene match: 4. CDR3 size: 15 residues. Germline loops: CDR1 SGDLS, CDR2 YYNGEE. In nucleotides, the CDR3 is TGTGCCAGCAGCGCTAGCGGGGCGGTCACAGATACGCAGTATTTT. Translation gives CASSASGAVTDTQYF. The full variable domain, its missing parts supplied by reference TRBV9 and TRBJ2-3, is DSGVTQTPKHLITATGQRVTLRCSPRSGDLSVYWYQQSLDQGLQFLIQYYNGEERAKGNILERFSAQQFPDLHSELNLSSLELGDSALYFCASSASGAVTDTQYFGPGTRLTVL.

The rearrangement joins TRBV6-6 to TRBJ2-7; D may be TRBD2 (6 bases). V lost 2 bases and J 4 bases, leaving 18 bases between the germline ends. The CDR3 has 16 amino acids. CDR1 and CDR2 from the germline V gene are MNHNY and SVGAGI (reference sequence). CDR3 DNA: TGTGCCAGCAGTTACCCCTTTGATAGGACTACGTACGAGCAGTACTTC. This gives the protein CASSYPFDRTTYEQYF.

The V call is TRBV28, the J call TRBJ2-7, with 8 bases that match TRBD1. The junction had 9 bases not matched to a gene; V was cut back by 1 base and J by 7 bases. Germline-derived CDR1 and CDR2 are MDHEN and SYDVKM. The CDR3 is made up of 15 amino acids. The CDR3, as DNA: TGTGCCAGCAGTTTATCTTCCAGGGGGCTGAGGGAGCAGTACTTC. As protein: CASSLSSRGLREQYF.

The gene calls are TRBV6-1 and TRBJ1-5; no firm D call. V was shortened by 1 base and J by 2 bases, with 12 bases between the two germline ends. The CDR3 totals 16 residues. Germline values: CDR1 MNHNS, CDR2 SASEGT. Here the CDR3 DNA reads TGTGCCAGCAGTGAAGAAGGAGGGTTGGGCAATCAGCCCCAGCATTTT. This gives the protein CASSEEGGLGNQPQHF.

The chain employs TRBV7-6 and TRBJ2-7, with TRBD2 identical over 11 bases. Germline values: CDR1 SGHVS, CDR2 FNYEAQ. V shed 5 bases and J 7 bases; nucleotides not matched to a gene: 16. This CDR3 has 17 residues. The CDR3 DNA is TGTGCCAGCAGCGATTTCAGGATAGCGGGAGGGCCGGGGGAGCAGTACTTC. Protein: CASSDFRIAGGPGEQYF. Together with reference TRBV7-6 and TRBJ2-7, the CDR3 gives the full variable domain: GAGVSQSPRYKVTKRGQDVALRCDPISGHVSLYWYRQALGQGPEFLTYFNYEAQQDKSGLPNDRFSAERPEGSISTLTIQRTEQRDSAMYRCASSDFRIAGGPGEQYFGPGTRLTVT.

This chain connects TRBV6-1 to TRBJ1-5; TRBD1 agrees at 9 bases. Germline CDR1 is MNHNS and CDR2 is SASEGT. Trimming at V came to 2 bases and at J to 6 bases, leaving 5 bases not matched to a gene. This CDR3 has 15 residues. This chain's CDR3 is CASSERGTGTQPQHF. CDR3 bases: TGTGCCAGCAGTGAAAGAGGGACAGGGACTCAGCCCCAGCATTTT.

This chain links TRBV7-6 with TRBJ2-3; the D gene is possibly TRBD2 (6 bases). V was shortened by 4 bases and J by 4 bases, with 24 bases between the two germline ends. In germline, CDR1 is SGHVS, CDR2 FNYEAQ. The CDR3 sequence is 18 residues long. The CDR3 is CASSSLYRPGSWPDTQYF. The CDR3 DNA reads TGTGCCAGCAGCTCACTTTATCGTCCCGGGAGTTGGCCAGATACGCAGTATTTT.

The genes are TRBV25-1 and TRBJ2-5; D is unresolved. The V gene lost 5 bases and the J gene lost 5 bases, with 6 bases spanning the gap. The CDR3 is 11 amino acids. CDR1 is MGHDK, CDR2 SYGVNS, per germline. CDR3 amino acids: CASSLVETQYF. CDR3 DNA sequence: TGTGCCAGCAGTCTGGTTGAGACCCAGTACTTC.

The chain has TRBV11-3 and TRBJ2-3; D remains ambiguous. This CDR3 region has 14 residues. Germline V gene lookup returns CDR1 SGHNT and CDR2 YENEEA. Trimming left V 0 bases short and J 0 bases short, with 4 bases between. The CDR3 loop reads CASSLDGSTDTQYF. Here the CDR3 DNA reads TGTGCCAGCAGCTTAGACGGGAGCACAGATACGCAGTATTTT.

This clone has a single count. The chain's CDR3 is CASSQGLQDLGTEAFF. CDR3 DNA: TGTGCCAGCAGCCAAGGGCTACAGGATTTAGGCACTGAAGCTTTCTTT. The chain joins TRBV14 to TRBJ1-1; the D gene is possibly TRBD1 (5 bases). Trimming removed 1 base from V and 4 bases from J, with 16 bases in between. The CDR3 has 16 amino acids. Germline V gives CDR1 SGHDN, CDR2 FVKESK. Full variable domain (missing parts from reference TRBV14 and TRBJ1-1): EAGVTQFPSHSVIEKGQTVTLRCDPISGHDNLYWYRRVMGKEIKFLLHFVKESKQDESGMPNNRFLAERTGGTYSTLKVQPAELEDSGVYFCASSQGLQDLGTEAFFGQGTRLTVV.

This clone occurred a few times. The chain carries TRBV11-2 and TRBJ2-1; 10 nucleotides match TRBD2. Unmatched junction bases numbered 4, after V lost 1 base and J lost 7 bases. The CDR3 runs to 15 residues. The germline V gene encodes CDR1 SGHAT and CDR2 FQNNGV. DNA for the CDR3: TGTGCCAGCAGCTTAGCGGCTAGCGGGAGTAATGAGCAGTTCTTC. Amino acids: CASSLAASGSNEQFF.

J is TRBJ1-4 and V is TRBV6-6; 9 bases fit TRBD1. CDR3 length: 15 residues. In germline, CDR1 is MNHNY, CDR2 SVGAGI (reference sequence). Losses at the gene ends were 6 bases for V and 6 bases for J; bases not matched to a gene: 8. The CDR3 loop is CASSGPGQGDEKLFF. The CDR3 DNA reads TGTGCCAGCAGCGGCCCGGGACAGGGTGATGAAAAACTGTTTTTT.

This clone was seen just once. V is TRBV14 and J is TRBJ1-1, with a weak D call TRBD1 (5 bases). Looked up from germline, CDR1 is SGHDN and CDR2 is FVKESK. V was pared by 1 base and J by 1 base, with 10 bases between. The CDR3 loop spans 15 amino acids. The CDR3 nucleotides are TGTGCCAGCAGCCAAGGGGTGCAGGGGAACACTGAAGCTTTCTTT. Encoded protein: CASSQGVQGNTEAFF.

The CDR3 spells CASSYTGGVTDTQYF. The CDR3 DNA follows: TGCGCCAGCAGTTACACGGGAGGGGTCACAGATACGCAGTATTTT. The V call is TRBV10-2, the J call TRBJ2-3; 8 bases align to TRBD2. V was clipped by 5 bases and J by 2 bases; unmatched bases: 6. This CDR3 contains 15 residues. The germline V gene encodes CDR1 WSHSY and CDR2 SAAADI.

V and J are TRBV7-9 and TRBJ1-3; tentative D call: TRBD1 (6 bases). Germline values: CDR1 SEHNR, CDR2 FQNEAQ (reference sequence). Trimming removed 3 bases at V and 0 bases at J, with 9 bases between. There are 15 residues in the CDR3. CDR3 loop: CASSLTGHSGNTIYF. The CDR3 region has the DNA TGTGCCAGCAGCTTGACAGGCCACTCTGGAAACACCATATATTTT.

The chain couples TRBV11-2 to TRBJ2-4, with 7 bases that match TRBD2. V gave up 1 base and J gave up 6 bases; unmatched junction bases: 6. The length of the CDR3 is 15 residues. Germline lookup yields CDR1 SGHAT and CDR2 FQNNGV. The CDR3 loop reads CASSLVRGGRNIQYF. The CDR3 coding sequence is TGTGCCAGCAGCTTAGTCCGGGGAGGGAGAAACATTCAGTACTTC.

The chain has TRBV11-2 and TRBJ2-7; D is unclear. CDR3 length equals 14 residues. V was trimmed by 0 bases and J by 3 bases, leaving 9 bases between them. The V gene's germline CDR1 is SGHAT and CDR2 FQNNGV. In nucleotides, the CDR3 is TGTGCCAGCAGCTTAGATTCCGATAGCTACGAGCAGTACTTC. It encodes CASSLDSDSYEQYF. Combining the CDR3 with reference TRBV11-2 and TRBJ2-7 gives the whole variable domain EAGVAQSPRYKIIEKRQSVAFWCNPISGHATLYWYQQILGQGPKLLIQFQNNGVVDDSQLPKDRFSAERLKGVDSTLKIQPAKLEDSAVYLCASSLDSDSYEQYFGPGTRLTVT.

This rearrangement joins TRBV28 to TRBJ2-7, with D possibly TRBD2 on 5 matching bases. Trimming stripped 2 bases from V and 5 bases from J, with 13 bases between. The CDR3 is 14 residues long. CDR1 is MDHEN, CDR2 SYDVKM, per germline. The CDR3: CASSLGLARHEQYF. CDR3 sequence (DNA): TGTGCCAGCAGTTTAGGGTTAGCGCGGCACGAGCAGTACTTC.